In this sample, the clone carrying this T cell receptor (beta chain) turned up a few times. This entry belongs to a study of T-cell reconstitution after alpha-beta-depleted transplantation in children. As it was prepared, the TCRbeta library received unique molecular identifiers. TCRdb re-derived calls from the PCR reads in MiXCR, one entry per CDR3 protein. Among hundreds of thousands of distinct CDR3 sequences, 8% to 10% were seen once, and the ten largest hold 5.5% to 8%. The CDR3 has 14 residues. The germline V gene has CDR1 SNHLY and CDR2 FYNNEI. The ends were cut back, 6 bases at V and 2 bases at J, with 12 bases in the middle.

The chain is built from TRBV2 and TRBJ2-3; D is perhaps TRBD2 (5 bases). The TCR comes from a human donor who donated a stem cell graft to a child with acute lymphoblastic leukemia. The specimen was PBMCs from the stem cell graft donor, collected from the stem cell graft. CDR3 protein: CASRLRATTDTQYF. The CDR3 DNA sequence: TGTGCCAGCAGGTTGAGGGCCACCACAGATACGCAGTATTTT.